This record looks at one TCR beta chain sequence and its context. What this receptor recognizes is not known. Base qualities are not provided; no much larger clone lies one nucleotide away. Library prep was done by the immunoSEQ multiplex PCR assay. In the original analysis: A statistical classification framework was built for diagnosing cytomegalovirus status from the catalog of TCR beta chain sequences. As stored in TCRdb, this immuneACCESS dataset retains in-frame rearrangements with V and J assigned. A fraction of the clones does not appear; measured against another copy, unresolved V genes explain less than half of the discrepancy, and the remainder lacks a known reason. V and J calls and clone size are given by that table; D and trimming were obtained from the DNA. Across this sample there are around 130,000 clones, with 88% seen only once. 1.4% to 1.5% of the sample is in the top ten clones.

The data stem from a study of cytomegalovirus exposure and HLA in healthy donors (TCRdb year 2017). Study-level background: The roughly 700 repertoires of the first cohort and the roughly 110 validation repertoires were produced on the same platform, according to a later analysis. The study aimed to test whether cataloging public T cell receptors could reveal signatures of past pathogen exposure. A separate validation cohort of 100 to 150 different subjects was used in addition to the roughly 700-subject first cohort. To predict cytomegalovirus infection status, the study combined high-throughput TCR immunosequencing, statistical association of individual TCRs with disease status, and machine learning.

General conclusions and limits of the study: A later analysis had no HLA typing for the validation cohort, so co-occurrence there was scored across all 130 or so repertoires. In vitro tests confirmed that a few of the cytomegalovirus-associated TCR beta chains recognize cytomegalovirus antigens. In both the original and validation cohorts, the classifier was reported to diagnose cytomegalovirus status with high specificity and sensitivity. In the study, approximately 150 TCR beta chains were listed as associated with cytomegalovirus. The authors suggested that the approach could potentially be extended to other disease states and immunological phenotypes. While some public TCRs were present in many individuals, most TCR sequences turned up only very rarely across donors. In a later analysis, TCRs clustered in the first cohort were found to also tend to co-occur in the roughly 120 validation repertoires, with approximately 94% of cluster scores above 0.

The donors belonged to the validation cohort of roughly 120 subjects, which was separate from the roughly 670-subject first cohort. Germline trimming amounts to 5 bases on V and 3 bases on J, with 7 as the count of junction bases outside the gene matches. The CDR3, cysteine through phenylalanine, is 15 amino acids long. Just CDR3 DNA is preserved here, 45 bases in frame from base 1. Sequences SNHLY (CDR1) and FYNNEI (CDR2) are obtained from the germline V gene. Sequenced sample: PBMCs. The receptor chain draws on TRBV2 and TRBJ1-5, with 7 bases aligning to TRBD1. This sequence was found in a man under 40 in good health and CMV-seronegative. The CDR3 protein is CASSRDSRANQPQHF. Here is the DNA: TGTGCCAGCAGTAGGGACAGCCGGGCCAATCAGCCCCAGCATTTT.